This T cell receptor (beta chain) was obtained from a study of chemoradiotherapy in HPV16-positive cancers. Measured with immunoSEQ multiplex PCR; TCRdb has only the in-frame clones, and not every one. This sample has around 40,000 clones; about 77% occur once, and the top ten carry more than 5%. This CDR3 contains 15 residues. Germline assignment: CDR1 MNHNS and CDR2 SASEGT. V shed 3 bases and J shed 2 bases, with 11 bases lying between them. This TCR came from a human donor with HPV-associated anogenital cancer. The material sequenced was blood, taken from a patient who underwent chemoradiotherapy. The chain is built from TRBV6-1 and TRBJ1-5; maybe TRBD1 (5 bases). CDR3 region: CASSEVRDGNQPQHF. CDR3 DNA sequence: TGTGCCAGCAGTGAGGTCCGGGACGGCAATCAGCCCCAGCATTTT.